Shown below are 19 T cell receptor beta chains from a single sample sequenced in a study of T cell changes during pregnancy in multiple sclerosis. Measured with immunoSEQ multiplex PCR; TCRdb has only the in-frame clones, and not every one. This sample has 55,000 to 65,000 clones; 80% to 95% occur once, and the top ten carry 1.4%. Here the sequenced sample was peripheral blood, taken in the second trimester of pregnancy. The receptors were gathered from a female donor with multiple sclerosis, enrolled in a pregnancy study.

This chain connects TRBV9 to TRBJ2-5; perhaps TRBD2 as D (5 bases). The CDR3 has 12 residues. CDR1 is SGDLS and CDR2 is YYNGEE in the germline V gene. Trimming removed 5 bases from V and 5 bases from J, with 10 bases in between. The CDR3 DNA reads TGTGCCAGCAGGAGGGATGGCGAGACCCAGTACTTC. It codes for CASRRDGETQYF.

For this clone: Sequence at one end of the junction differs from germline and may be a read error. This chain joins TRBV7-7 and TRBJ2-5; 7 bases agree with TRBD2. Germline CDR1 is SSHAT and CDR2 is FNYEAQ (reference sequence). CDR3 length: 14 amino acids. CDR3 protein: CASSLEGLQETQYF. The CDR3 DNA reads TGTGCTAGCAGCCTCGAGGGACTACAAGAGACCCAGTACTTC.

This clone was picked up a small number of times. The V gene is TRBV5-4, the J gene TRBJ2-2; 12 nucleotides match TRBD2. CDR1 and CDR2 (germline): SGHNT, YYREEE (reference sequence). V shed 4 bases and J 1 base; nucleotides not matched to a gene: 2. The CDR3 covers 16 residues. Here the CDR3 reads CASSPTSGRNTGELFF. Written as DNA, the CDR3 is TGTGCCAGCAGCCCGACTAGCGGGAGGAACACCGGGGAGCTGTTTTTT.

The chain joins TRBV7-2 to TRBJ2-5; D perhaps matches TRBD2 (6 bases). CDR3 length: 15 residues. Germline assignment: CDR1 SGHTA and CDR2 FQGNSA. The ends were cut back, 5 bases at V and 7 bases at J, with 20 bases in the middle. The CDR3 DNA reads as TGTGCCAGCAGCCTTTGGTCGGGAGTTGACGGGACCCAGTACTTC. As protein: CASSLWSGVDGTQYF.

The CDR3 here is CAWGTSGNGEQYF. In DNA, the CDR3 is TGTGCCTGGGGGACTAGCGGGAATGGAGAGCAGTACTTC. This rearrangement joins TRBV30 to TRBJ2-7, with 13 bases fitting TRBD2. Per germline, CDR1 GTSNPN and CDR2 SVGIG (reference sequence). This CDR3 has 13 amino acids. V was clipped by 5 bases and J by 7 bases; unmatched bases: 5.

The V and J genes are TRBV7-9 and TRBJ2-7, with D perhaps TRBD2 (5 bases). Trimming removed 6 bases at V and 4 bases at J, with 19 bases between. The germline V gene has CDR1 SEHNR and CDR2 FQNEAQ (reference sequence). The CDR3 spans 15 residues. The CDR3 nucleotides read TGTGCCAGCAGTCCGAAAAGTGGGCCGGGATACGAGCAGTACTTC. Its translation is CASSPKSGPGYEQYF. The full variable domain, its missing parts supplied by reference TRBV7-9 and TRBJ2-7, is DTGVSQNPRHKITKRGQNVTFRCDPISEHNRLYWYRQTLGQGPEFLTYFQNEAQLEKSRLLSDRFSAERPKGSFSTLEIQRTEQGDSAMYLCASSPKSGPGYEQYFGPGTRLTVT.

The V gene is TRBV19, the J gene TRBJ2-7; TRBD1 is a possible D gene (6 bases). CDR1 and CDR2 from the germline V gene are LNHDA and SQIVND (reference sequence). The CDR3 has 15 residues. V lost 3 bases and J lost 5, with 17 bases in between. CDR3 amino acids: CASSMGSGRGNEQYF. Here the CDR3 DNA reads TGTGCCAGTAGTATGGGATCCGGCAGGGGAAACGAGCAGTACTTC.

The chain links TRBV28 to TRBJ1-5; tentatively, D is TRBD1 (5 bases). Trimming pared 3 bases from V and 1 base from J, leaving 13 bases between. The germline V gene has CDR1 MDHEN and CDR2 SYDVKM. The CDR3 spans 16 residues. The CDR3 loop is CASSFQGWLSNQPQHF. The CDR3 region has the DNA TGTGCCAGCAGTTTCCAGGGATGGTTGAGCAATCAGCCCCAGCATTTT.

This clone was counted a few times. The V and J genes are TRBV19 and TRBJ1-5; 7 nucleotides match TRBD1. The length of the CDR3 is 15 residues. Germline CDR1 LNHDA, CDR2 SQIVND (reference sequence). The V segment lost 6 bases and the J segment 3 bases; nucleotides outside the gene matches: 8. CDR3 bases: TGTGCCAGTAGCGAAAAGACAGGGTTCAATCAGCCCCAGCATTTT. Amino acid sequence: CASSEKTGFNQPQHF.

The chain employs TRBV5-6 and TRBJ1-4; D is ambiguous. CDR1 SGHDT and CDR2 YYEEEE come from the germline V gene. The CDR3 is 14 amino acids. The ends were cut back, 0 bases at V and 6 bases at J, with 9 bases in the middle. CDR3 sequence reads: CASSLEQLDEKLFF. The DNA for the CDR3 is TGTGCCAGCAGCTTGGAACAGCTGGATGAAAAACTGTTTTTT.

Comment on this clone: The sample carries other DNA sequences with the same CDR3. V usage is TRBV28 and J usage is TRBJ2-7; D is possibly TRBD1 (6 bases). CDR3 length: 14 amino acids. V gave up 6 bases and J gave up 1 base, with 13 bases separating them. Germline CDR1 MDHEN, CDR2 SYDVKM. CDR3 bases: TGTGCCAGCAGCTCTCCGGGACAATCCTACGAGCAGTACTTC. It specifies CASSSPGQSYEQYF.

The chain is built from TRBV29-1 and TRBJ1-2, with 12 positions matching TRBD1. The CDR3 extends over 14 amino acids. CDR1 and CDR2 from the germline V gene are SQVTM and ANQGSEA. V lost 6 bases, J lost 4 bases, and 6 bases stayed unmatched. CDR3: CSVGTGGLFYGYTF. CDR3 nucleotides: TGCAGCGTGGGGACAGGGGGCCTTTTCTATGGCTACACCTTC.

The chain combines TRBV7-2 with TRBJ2-5; D is possibly TRBD1 (5 bases). The end of the DNA fits TRBJ2-7 better, so the J call may be wrong. The CDR3 extends over 15 amino acids. Germline V gives CDR1 SGHTA, CDR2 FQGNSA. In DNA form, the CDR3 reads TGTGCCAGCAGCCAGCTCCCAGGGAAGAACTACGAGCAGTACTTC. Its protein is CASSQLPGKNYEQYF.

The rearrangement uses TRBV7-2 and TRBJ2-5; D is possibly TRBD2 (5 bases). Germline assignment: CDR1 SGHTA and CDR2 FQGNSA. This CDR3 has 16 residues. V dropped 3 bases and J dropped 1 base, with 15 bases sitting between them. CDR3 amino acids: CASSLGSRSGQETQYF. The CDR3 nucleotides read TGTGCCAGCAGCTTGGGATCCAGGAGCGGCCAAGAGACCCAGTACTTC.

This chain uses TRBV7-2 with TRBJ1-2; D is perhaps TRBD1 (5 bases). The CDR3 is 14 residues long. With 5 bases removed from V and 7 bases from J, the gap between germline ends came to 17 bases. Germline-derived CDR1 and CDR2 are SGHTA and FQGNSA. The CDR3 loop is CASSPNGGVRGYTF. The CDR3, as DNA: TGTGCCAGCAGCCCGAATGGGGGGGTCCGTGGCTACACCTTC.

In DNA form, the CDR3 reads TGCGCCAGCAGTGCCCCCCGGGACAGGGGGCGGCGCGCTAATGAAAAACTGTTTTTT. Translating it yields CASSAPRDRGRRANEKLFF. This rearrangement joins TRBV10-1 to TRBJ1-4; TRBD1 aligns across 12 bases. J gave up 3 bases and V 4 bases, and 12 bases lay outside the gene matches. The CDR3 runs 19 residues. CDR1 WNHNN and CDR2 SYGVQD come from the germline V gene (reference sequence).

This rearrangement joins TRBV2 to TRBJ2-1, with 10 bases identical to TRBD2. The CDR3 runs 17 residues. V was clipped by 3 bases and J by 14 bases; unmatched bases: 19. Germline lookup yields CDR1 SNHLY and CDR2 FYNNEI. The CDR3: CASSDLLGLAGDTSKFF. The CDR3 DNA follows: TGTGCCAGCAGTGACCTATTGGGGCTAGCGGGAGATACAAGTAAGTTCTTC.

This clone was seen only once. V gene TRBV5-1 combines with J gene TRBJ2-7, with D tentatively TRBD2 (6 bases). The CDR3 has 14 amino acids. Germline loops: CDR1 SGHRS, CDR2 YFSETQ. V lost 4 bases to trimming and J lost 5 bases, with 16 bases between them. Here the CDR3 DNA reads TGCGCCAGCAGCCCGGGACTTAGGGGTAACGAGCAGTACTTC. Amino acids: CASSPGLRGNEQYF.

V is TRBV18 and J is TRBJ2-7, with 7 bases lining up with TRBD2. The CDR3 runs to 12 residues. Germline loops: CDR1 KGHSH, CDR2 LQKENI. V trimming: 1 base; J trimming: 6 bases; junction bases outside the gene matches: 0. The CDR3 is CASSPRGGEQYF. CDR3 sequence (DNA): TGTGCCAGCTCACCACGGGGGGGCGAGCAGTACTTC.